The 8 T cell receptor beta chains presented below share a single source sample, sequenced in a study of OX40 agonist ivuxolimab in advanced cancers. TCRdb keeps only in-frame clones here, not all; method: immunoSEQ multiplex PCR. The sample carries about 23,000 clones, 77% recorded once. The sample consisted of CD4+ or CD8+ T cells sorted from blood, taken in a trial of the OX40 agonist ivuxolimab. Source of these receptors: an adult with an advanced solid tumor such as melanoma, head and neck, liver or kidney cancer.

The rearrangement uses TRBV28 and TRBJ1-6; D remains ambiguous. The CDR3 sequence is 14 residues long. Per germline, CDR1 MDHEN and CDR2 SYDVKM. The germline V and J ends were trimmed by 2 bases and 0 bases, with 2 bases remaining between them. The CDR3 spells CASSLVSYNSPLHF. The CDR3 DNA reads TGTGCCAGCAGTTTAGTCTCCTATAATTCACCCCTCCACTTT.

This clone appeared once. This chain connects TRBV11-2 to TRBJ1-3; D is uncertain. The CDR3 extends over 17 amino acids. Per germline, CDR1 SGHAT and CDR2 FQNNGV. V was clipped by 0 bases and J by 8 bases, with 20 bases between them. The CDR3 region is CASSLDPPRSYEDTIYF. CDR3 DNA sequence: TGTGCCAGCAGCTTAGATCCCCCGAGAAGTTACGAGGACACCATATATTTT.

This sequence joins TRBV30 and TRBJ2-3; TRBD1 is a possible D gene (6 bases). CDR1 is GTSNPN and CDR2 is SVGIG in the germline V gene (reference sequence). Deletions cut 3 bases from V and 1 base from J, with 11 bases between. This CDR3 is 14 amino acids long. CDR3 nucleotides: TGTGCCTGGAGCGGGGACACCCGCACAGATACGCAGTATTTT. Amino acid sequence: CAWSGDTRTDTQYF.

This clone showed up just once. The rearrangement joins TRBV9 to TRBJ2-5; either TRBD1 or TRBD2 may supply D (6 bases each). This CDR3 is 17 amino acids long. The V gene lost 0 bases and the J gene lost 1 base, with 16 bases spanning the gap. In germline, CDR1 is SGDLS, CDR2 YYNGEE. The CDR3 is CASSVGQASVIQETQYF. CDR3 nucleotides: TGTGCCAGCAGCGTAGGACAGGCTAGCGTTATCCAAGAGACCCAGTACTTC.

The chain recombines TRBV7-8 with TRBJ2-7; D remains ambiguous. Looked up from germline, CDR1 is SGHVS and CDR2 is FQNEAQ. V was clipped by 1 base and J by 4 bases, with 5 bases between them. This CDR3 is 12 amino acids long. The CDR3 reads CASSLGQYEQYF. For the CDR3, the DNA is TGTGCCAGCAGCTTAGGGCAGTACGAGCAGTACTTC.

The chain has TRBV29-1 and TRBJ1-2; no clear D gene. Per the germline V gene, CDR1 is SQVTM and CDR2 is ANQGSEA. The ends were cut back, 2 bases at V and 4 bases at J, with 5 bases in the middle. This CDR3 comprises 11 residues. Here the CDR3 DNA reads TGCAGCGTTGAAATCGTCTATGGCTACACCTTC. This translates into CSVEIVYGYTF.

This clone was counted a few times. The V call is TRBV15, the J call TRBJ2-4; no reliable D call. Trimming removed 3 bases at V and 2 bases at J, with 14 bases between. The CDR3 is 16 amino acids. Germline V gives CDR1 LNHNV, CDR2 YYDKDF (reference sequence). The chain's CDR3 is CATSSPTSATKNIQYF. In DNA form, the CDR3 reads TGTGCCACCAGCAGCCCCACGAGCGCGACCAAAAACATTCAGTACTTC. Drawing the rest from reference TRBV15 and TRBJ2-4, the complete variable domain is DAMVIQNPRYQVTQFGKPVTLSCSQTLNHNVMYWYQQKSSQAPKLLFHYYDKDFNNEADTPDNFQSRRPNTSFCFLDIRSPGLGDTAMYLCATSSPTSATKNIQYFGAGTRLSVL.

This clone was seen a few times. The chain uses TRBV28 and TRBJ2-1, with a tentative D call TRBD2 (6 bases). V dropped 7 bases and J dropped 6 bases, with 13 bases sitting between them. The CDR3 runs 13 residues. Germline values: CDR1 MDHEN, CDR2 SYDVKM. The chain's CDR3 is CASNNRRGNEQFF. DNA of the CDR3: TGTGCCAGCAACAACAGGAGGGGCAATGAGCAGTTCTTC.